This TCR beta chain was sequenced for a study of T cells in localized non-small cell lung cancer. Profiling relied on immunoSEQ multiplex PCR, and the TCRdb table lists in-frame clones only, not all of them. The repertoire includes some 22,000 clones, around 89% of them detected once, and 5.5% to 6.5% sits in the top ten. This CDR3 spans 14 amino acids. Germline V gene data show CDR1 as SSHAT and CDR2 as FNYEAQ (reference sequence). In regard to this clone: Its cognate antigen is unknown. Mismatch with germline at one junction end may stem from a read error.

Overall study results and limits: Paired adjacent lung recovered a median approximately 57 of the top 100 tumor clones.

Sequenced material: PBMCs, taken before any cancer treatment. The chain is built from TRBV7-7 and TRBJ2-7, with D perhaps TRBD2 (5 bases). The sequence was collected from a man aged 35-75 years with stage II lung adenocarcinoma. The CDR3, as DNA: TGTGCTAGCAGCCTTACTAGGGAGACCCACGAGCAGTACTTC. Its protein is CASSLTRETHEQYF.